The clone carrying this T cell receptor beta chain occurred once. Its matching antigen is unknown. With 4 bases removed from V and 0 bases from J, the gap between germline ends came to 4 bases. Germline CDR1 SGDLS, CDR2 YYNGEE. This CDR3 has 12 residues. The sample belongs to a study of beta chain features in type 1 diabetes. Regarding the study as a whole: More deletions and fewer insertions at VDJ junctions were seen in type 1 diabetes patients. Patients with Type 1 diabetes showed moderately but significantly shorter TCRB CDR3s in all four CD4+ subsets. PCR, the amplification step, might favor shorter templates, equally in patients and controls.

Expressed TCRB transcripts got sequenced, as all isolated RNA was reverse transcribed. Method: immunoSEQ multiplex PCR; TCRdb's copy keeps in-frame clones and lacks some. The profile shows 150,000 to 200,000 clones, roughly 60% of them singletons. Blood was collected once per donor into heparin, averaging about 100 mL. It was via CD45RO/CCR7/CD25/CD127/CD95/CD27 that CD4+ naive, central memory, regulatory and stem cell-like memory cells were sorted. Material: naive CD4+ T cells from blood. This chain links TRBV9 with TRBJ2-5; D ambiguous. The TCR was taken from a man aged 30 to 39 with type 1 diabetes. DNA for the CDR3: TGTGCCAGCAGCCCTCACCAAGAGACCCAGTACTTC. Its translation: CASSPHQETQYF.